Sequencing of this TCR beta chain was carried out in a study of regulatory T cells in long-lasting Graves disease. The authors built TCR beta libraries using iRepertoire HTBI primers and Arm-PCR of CDR3 regions. One entry per CDR3 protein, called by TCRdb with MiXCR from the multiplex PCR reads. The sample lists 400,000 to 500,000 distinct CDR3 sequences; roughly 15% were seen once. CDR1 and CDR2 from the germline V gene are SEHNR and FQNEAQ (reference sequence). J lost 1 base, V lost 4 bases, and 13 bases had no gene match. CDR3 length: 19 residues. Regarding time point: newly diagnosed GD, antithyroid drugs for less than 3 months. PBMCs were the source of the RNA used for TCR sequencing. The authors drew 7 to 10 milliliters of peripheral blood into EDTA tubes. This sample also appeared in a second study, on T cells in Graves' hyperthyroidism and ophthalmopathy. This second report adds: Separation of ophthalmopathy from stable hyperthyroidism was achieved by a 13 V-J model.

The chain couples TRBV7-9 to TRBJ2-3; 11 bases are shared with TRBD2. The sequence came from a woman in her twenties or thirties with Graves disease. Sequencing used peripheral blood mononuclear cells (PBMCs), obtained at new diagnosis, from a patient treated with antithyroid drugs. The CDR3 is CASSSGLAESIWGTDTQYF. CDR3 DNA: TGTGCCAGCAGCTCGGGACTAGCGGAATCTATTTGGGGCACAGATACGCAGTATTTT.